A selection of T cell receptor beta chains follows, all from one sample in a study of tumor-infiltrating lymphocytes in primary liver carcinoma. TCRdb reprocessed the multiplex PCR reads via MiXCR and lists one record per CDR3 protein. Of 250,000 to 350,000 distinct CDR3 sequences in the sample, around three fifths were seen once. Sequencing was carried out using peripheral blood. These receptors were taken from a woman in her 30s with primary liver carcinoma and hepatitis B virus infection. The CDR3 runs from the conserved cysteine through the conserved F or W. The D gene is left open where the match is weak. Clone size is not always given. Where it is, it says once, few, many or a class for expanded clones.

.,TRBD2,TRBV29-1,TRBJ2-3,CNVKYGGRASDTQYF,TGCAACGTTAAATACGGCGGGAGGGCCTCGGATACGCAGTATTTC
.,.,TRBV4-1,TRBJ1-2,CASSPSEIEPNGYTF,TGCGCCAGCAGCCCCTCCGAGATAGAGCCCAATGGCTACACTTTC
.,.,TRBV11-2,TRBJ1-1,CASSYRLSFEAFF,TGTGCCAGCAGCTATAGATTGAGCTTTGAAGCTTTCTTT
few,.,TRBV12-3/TRBV12-4,TRBJ1-1,CASTHGLMNTEAFF,TGTGCCAGCACCCACGGGTTAATGAACACTGAAGCTTTCTTT
few,.,TRBV7-8,TRBJ1-5,CASSLLGGSSNQPQHF,TGTGCCAGCAGCTTACTCGGGGGGTCTAGCAATCAGCCCCAGCATTTT
.,.,TRBV24-1,TRBJ2-1,CATSEARYNEQFF,TGTGCCACCAGTGAGGCACGATACAATGAGCAGTTCTTC
.,.,TRBV9,TRBJ2-1,CASSPGGASKNEQFF,TGTGCCAGCTCCCCAGGGGGGGCGTCAAAGAATGAGCAGTTCTTC
.,TRBD2,TRBV11-2,TRBJ2-1,CADSLLAGKGEQFF,TGTGCCGACAGTCTCTTAGCGGGAAAGGGTGAGCAGTTCTTC
.,.,TRBV4-2,TRBJ1-2,CASSPNPNGDIGGYTF,TGTGCCAGCAGCCCCAATCCTAATGGCGATATCGGGGGCTACACCTTC
.,.,TRBV11-1,TRBJ2-1,CAISSRGGMAPYNEQFF,TGTGCCATCAGCTCCCGGGGCGGGATGGCCCCCTACAATGAGCAGTTCTTC
.,.,TRBV11-3,TRBJ2-1,CVSSPLLEHEQFF,TGTGTCAGCAGCCCCCTTCTGGAACATGAGCAGTTCTTC
many,TRBD2,TRBV29-1,TRBJ2-1,CSGRWLAAYNEQFF,TGCAGCGGGCGGTGGCTAGCGGCTTACAATGAGCAGTTCTTC
few,.,TRBV7-9,TRBJ2-7,CASLVGGDRSYEQYF,TGTGCCAGTCTTGTCGGGGGGGACAGGTCCTACGAGCAGTACTTC
.,.,TRBV5-4,TRBJ2-2,CASSRSGELFF,TGTGCCAGCAGCCGGTCCGGGGAGCTGTTTTTT
few,.,TRBV13,TRBJ2-2,CASSPGRSSTGELFF,TGTGCCAGCAGCCCGGGAAGATCGAGCACCGGGGAGCTGTTTTTT
.,.,TRBV11-3,TRBJ2-1,CASSQRLGYNGQFF,TGTGCCAGCAGCCAAAGACTAGGGTACAATGGGCAGTTCTTC
.,TRBD1,TRBV28,TRBJ2-7,CASSADRVREQYF,TGTGCCAGCAGTGCAGACAGGGTTAGGGAGCAGTACTTC
many,.,TRBV6-1,TRBJ2-1,CASSRGQHNEQFF,TGTGCCAGCAGTCGTGGCCAACACAATGAGCAGTTCTTC
.,TRBD2,TRBV29-1,TRBJ2-3,CSVVLAGPDTQYF,TGCAGCGTTGTACTAGCGGGGCCCGATACGCAGTATTTT
.,TRBD2,TRBV6-2/TRBV6-3,TRBJ2-7,CASSSPGTSVSEQYF,TGTGCCAGCAGTTCGCCCGGGACTAGTGTCTCCGAGCAGTACTTC
.,.,TRBV29-1,TRBJ1-1,CSLERMNTETFF,TGCAGCCTTGAAAGGATGAACACTGAAACTTTCTTT
.,.,TRBV29-1,TRBJ2-5,CSVEAYRNLDEQLF,TGCAGCGTTGAAGCTTACAGGAACCTCGATGAGCAGCTCTTC
many,.,TRBV12-5,TRBJ1-5,CATTRGNSNQPQHF,TGTGCTACCACTCGAGGCAATAGCAATCAGCCCCAGCATTTT
.,.,TRBV11-2,TRBJ2-1,CASTFTFGTYNELFF,TGTGCCAGCACCTTTACATTCGGCACTTACAATGAGCTGTTCTTC
.,TRBD2,TRBV7-9,TRBJ2-5,CASSFGVAGQETQYF,TGTGCCAGCAGCTTTGGGGTAGCGGGACAAGAGACCCAGTACTTC
.,.,TRBV11-2,TRBJ1-1,CASSPGRDTEASF,TGTGCCAGTAGCCCGGGACGGGACACTGAAGCTTCCTTT
few,TRBD1,TRBV5-6,TRBJ1-1,CASSFTGGETEAFF,TGTGCCAGCAGCTTTACAGGGGGGGAAACTGAAGCTTTCTTT
.,.,TRBV7-9,TRBJ1-2,CASSLDFWGVIGTDYGYTF,TGTGCCAGCAGCTTAGATTTTTGGGGGGTGATCGGGACGGACTATGGCTACACCTTC
.,.,TRBV28,TRBJ2-7,CASSTPRRAFKYF,TGTGCCAGCAGCACGCCTCGGCGGGCCTTTAAGTACTTC
few,.,TRBV24-1,TRBJ2-7,CATSAYQPRISGYEQYF,TGTGCCACCAGTGCCTACCAACCTAGAATTTCCGGCTACGAGCAGTACTTC
.,.,TRBV6-2/TRBV6-3,TRBJ2-5,CASSGTGVETQYF,TGTGCCAGCAGTGGGACCGGCGTAGAGACCCAGTACTTC
.,.,TRBV4-3,TRBJ2-1,CASSRGWGGNEQLF,TGCGCCAGCAGTAGGGGTTGGGGAGGCAATGAGCAGCTCTTC
many,.,TRBV6-5,TRBJ1-1,CASSYSGFGTEAFF,TGTGCCAGCAGTTACTCGGGTTTCGGCACTGAAGCTTTCTTT
many,.,TRBV12-3/TRBV12-4,TRBJ1-4,CASSSRGYAPEKLFF,TGTGCCAGCAGTTCCCGGGGTTACGCCCCTGAAAAACTGTTTTTT
.,.,TRBV11-2,TRBJ2-5,CASGLFSGTSGETQYF,TGTGCCAGCGGCTTATTTTCAGGGACCAGCGGGGAGACCCAGTACTTC
.,.,TRBV12-3/TRBV12-4,TRBJ2-2,CASRMGGGTGELFF,TGTGCCAGCAGGATGGGTGGCGGCACCGGGGAGCTGTTTTTT
once,TRBD1,TRBV4-3,TRBJ1-2,CASSKEEGASGYTF,TGCGCCAGCAGCAAAGAAGAGGGGGCAAGTGGCTACACCTTC
once,.,TRBV11-2,TRBJ2-4,CASNFGQTDKNIQYF,TGCGCCAGCAACTTTGGACAGACCGACAAAAACATTCAGTACTTC
.,TRBD2,TRBV28,TRBJ2-3,CASRTSGRGTRYF,TGTGCCAGCCGAACTAGCGGGAGGGGTACGCGGTATTTT
.,.,TRBV9,TRBJ2-3,CASSPDSSTQYF,TGTGCCAGCAGCCCCGACTCCTCTACGCAGTATTTT
once,.,TRBV4-3,TRBJ2-3,CAGSQGLSTDTQYF,TGCGCCGGCAGCCAAGGGTTGTCCACAGATACGCAGTATTTT